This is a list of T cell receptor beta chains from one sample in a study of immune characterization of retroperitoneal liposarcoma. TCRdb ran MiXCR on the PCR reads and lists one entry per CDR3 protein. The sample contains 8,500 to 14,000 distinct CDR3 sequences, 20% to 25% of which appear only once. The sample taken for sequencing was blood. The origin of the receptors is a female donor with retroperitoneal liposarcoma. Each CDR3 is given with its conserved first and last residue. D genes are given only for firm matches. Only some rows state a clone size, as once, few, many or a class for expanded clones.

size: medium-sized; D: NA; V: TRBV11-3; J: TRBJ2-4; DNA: TGTGCCAGCAGCTTAGATGGACAGTCGGGCATTCAGTACTTC; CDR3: CASSLDGQSGIQYF
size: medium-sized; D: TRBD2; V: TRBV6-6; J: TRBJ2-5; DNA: TGTGCCAGCAGTTACTCGCTTTCCCAGCGGGGGAAAGAGACCCAGTACTTC; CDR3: CASSYSLSQRGKETQYF
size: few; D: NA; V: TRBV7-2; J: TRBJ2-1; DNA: TGTGCCAGCAGCCCTCTATGGGAGACCCAGTTCTTC; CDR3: CASSPLWETQFF
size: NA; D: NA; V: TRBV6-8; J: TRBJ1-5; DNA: TGTGCCAGCAGACGGGATGTTAATCAGCCCCAGCATTTT; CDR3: CASRRDVNQPQHF
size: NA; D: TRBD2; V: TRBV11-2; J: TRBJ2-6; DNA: TGTGCCAGCAGCGTAACCGGGACTAGCGTCGGGTTC; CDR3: CASSVTGTSVGF
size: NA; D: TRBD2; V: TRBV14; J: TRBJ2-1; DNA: TGTGCCAGCACCCGGGGGACTACCGAGTACAATGAGCAGTTCTTC; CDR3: CASTRGTTEYNEQFF
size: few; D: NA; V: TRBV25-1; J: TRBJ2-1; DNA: TGTGCCAGCAGTGAACACGGGGACGGGGATGAGCAGTTCTTC; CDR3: CASSEHGDGDEQFF
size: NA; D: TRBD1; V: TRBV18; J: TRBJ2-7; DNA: TGTGCCAGCTCACCGGGACAGGGGACTACCTACGAGCAGTACTTC; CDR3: CASSPGQGTTYEQYF
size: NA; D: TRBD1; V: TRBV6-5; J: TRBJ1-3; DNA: TGTGCCAGCAGTTACTCATTATTGGGACAGACGGGAAACACCATATATTTT; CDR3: CASSYSLLGQTGNTIYF
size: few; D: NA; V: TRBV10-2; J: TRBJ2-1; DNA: TGCGCCAGCAGTGAGTTGACTAGTCAAAATGAGCAGTTCTTC; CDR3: CASSELTSQNEQFF
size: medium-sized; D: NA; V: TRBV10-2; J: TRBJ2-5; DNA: TGCGCCAGCAGTGAGTACCAGCTGTACCAAGAGACCCAGTACTTC; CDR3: CASSEYQLYQETQYF
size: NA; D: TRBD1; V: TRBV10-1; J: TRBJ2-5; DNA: TGCGCCAGCAGTGATTCGGACAGGGCAGGAGAGACCCAGTACTTC; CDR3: CASSDSDRAGETQYF
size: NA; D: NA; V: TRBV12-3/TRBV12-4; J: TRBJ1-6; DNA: TGTGCCAGCAGTCCAGGGGCCTCCTATAATTCACCCCTCCACTTT; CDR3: CASSPGASYNSPLHF
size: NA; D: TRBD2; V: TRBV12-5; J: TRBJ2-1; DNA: TGTGCTAGTGGTTTGGTCCTAGCGGGAGGCGCCAAAACGTCCTACAATGAGCAGTTCTTC; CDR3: CASGLVLAGGAKTSYNEQFF
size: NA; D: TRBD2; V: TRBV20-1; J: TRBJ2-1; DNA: TGCAGTGCTAGAGGCATCACGGGACTAGCGGAGGGCAATGAGCAGTTCTTC; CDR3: CSARGITGLAEGNEQFF
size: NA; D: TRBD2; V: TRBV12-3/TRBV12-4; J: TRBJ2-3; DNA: TGTGCCAGCAGTTCGCTTAGCGGGCGCACAGATACGCAGTATTTT; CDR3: CASSSLSGRTDTQYF
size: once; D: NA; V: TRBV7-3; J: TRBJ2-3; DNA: TGTGCCAGCAGCTTTCAGGGGAACACAGATACGCAGTATTTT; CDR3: CASSFQGNTDTQYF
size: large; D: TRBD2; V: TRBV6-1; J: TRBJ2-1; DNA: TGTGCCAGCAGTGTTAGCGGGAGTGGCTACAATGAGCAGTTCTTC; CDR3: CASSVSGSGYNEQFF
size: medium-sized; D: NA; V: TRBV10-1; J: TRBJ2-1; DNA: TGCGCCAGCAGTGAGGGTGGGAGTGGGGGTTCCTACAATGAGCAGTTCTTC; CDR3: CASSEGGSGGSYNEQFF
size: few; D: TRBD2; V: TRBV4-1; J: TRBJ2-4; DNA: TGCGCCAGCAGCCAACCCGGGACTAGCACCAGCCTAGCCAAAAACATTCAGTACTTC; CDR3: CASSQPGTSTSLAKNIQYF
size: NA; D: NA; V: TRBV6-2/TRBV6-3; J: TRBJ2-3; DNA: TGTGCCAGCAGGGGGCTCCCGGGCCGTTCTAGCACAGATACGCAGTATTTT; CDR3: CASRGLPGRSSTDTQYF
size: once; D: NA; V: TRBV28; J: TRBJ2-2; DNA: TGTGCCAGCAGTGATATGGATATCCAGGGCTACACCGGGGAGCTGTTTTTT; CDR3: CASSDMDIQGYTGELFF
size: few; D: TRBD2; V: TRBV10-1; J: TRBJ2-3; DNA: TGCGCCAGCAGCTCTCGACTAGCGGGAGAAACAGATACGCAGTATTTT; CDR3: CASSSRLAGETDTQYF
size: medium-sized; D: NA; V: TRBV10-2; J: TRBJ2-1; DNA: TGCGCCAGCAGTGTAAAGGGCTCCTACAATGAGCAGTTCTTC; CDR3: CASSVKGSYNEQFF
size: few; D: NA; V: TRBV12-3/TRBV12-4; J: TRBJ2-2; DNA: TGTGCCAGCAGGCCGCAGGGAATGGGCGGGGAGCTGTTTTTT; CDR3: CASRPQGMGGELFF
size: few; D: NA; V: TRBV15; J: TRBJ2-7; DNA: TGTGCCACCAGCAGAGAGGGTCCTAGCGACTCCTACGAGCAGTACTTC; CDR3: CATSREGPSDSYEQYF
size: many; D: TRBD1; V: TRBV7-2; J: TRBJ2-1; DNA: TGTGCCAGCAGCTTAGTTGGGACAGGGGCGCGGGGGATTCCCTACAATGAGCAGTTCTTC; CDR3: CASSLVGTGARGIPYNEQFF
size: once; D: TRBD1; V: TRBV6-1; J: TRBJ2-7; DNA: TGTGCCAGCAGGACGACAGGGGGCTACGAGCAGTACTTC; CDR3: CASRTTGGYEQYF
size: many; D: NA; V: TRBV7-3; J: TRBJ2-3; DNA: TGTGCCAGCAGCTCCAGGGGAGGAACAGATACGCAGTATTTT; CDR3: CASSSRGGTDTQYF
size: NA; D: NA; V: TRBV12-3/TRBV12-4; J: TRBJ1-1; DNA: TGTGCCAGCAGTAAGGACCGACACACTGAAGCTTTCTTT; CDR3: CASSKDRHTEAFF
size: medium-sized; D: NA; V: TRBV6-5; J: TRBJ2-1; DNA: TGTGCCAGCAGTTACTCGAAGGTAGTTAGACCTTACAATGAGCAGTTCTTC; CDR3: CASSYSKVVRPYNEQFF
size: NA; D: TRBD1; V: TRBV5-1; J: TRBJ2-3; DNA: TGCGCCAGCAGCTTGGAGGGGGCGGCAAGCACAGATACGCAGTATTTT; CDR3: CASSLEGAASTDTQYF
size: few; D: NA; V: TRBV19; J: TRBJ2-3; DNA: TGTGCCAGTAGTTTCAACACAGATACGCAGTATTTT; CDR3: CASSFNTDTQYF
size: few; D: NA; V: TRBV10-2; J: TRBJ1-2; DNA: TGCGCCAGCAGTGAAAATTCTAACTATGGCTACACCTTC; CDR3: CASSENSNYGYTF
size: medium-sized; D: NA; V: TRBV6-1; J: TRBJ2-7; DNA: TGTGCCAGCAGTGAATTCTCGTACGAGCAGTACTTC; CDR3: CASSEFSYEQYF
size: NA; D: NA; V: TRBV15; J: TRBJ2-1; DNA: TGTGCCACCAGCAGAGATCTTGGAGCGCGGTACAATGAGCAGTTCTTC; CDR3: CATSRDLGARYNEQFF
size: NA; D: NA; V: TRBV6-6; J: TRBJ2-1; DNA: TGTGCCAGCAGTTACCTCAGCATAAGCTCCTACAATGAGCAGTTCTTC; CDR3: CASSYLSISSYNEQFF
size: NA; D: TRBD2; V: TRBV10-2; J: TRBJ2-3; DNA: TGCGCCACCAGGGATTCTAGCGGGAGTATGGATACGCAGTATTTT; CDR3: CATRDSSGSMDTQYF
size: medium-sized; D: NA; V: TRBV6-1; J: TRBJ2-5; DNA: TGTGCCAGCAGTGACCGAGAGACCCAGTACTTC; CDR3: CASSDRETQYF
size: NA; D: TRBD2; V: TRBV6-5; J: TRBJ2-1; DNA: TGTGCCAGCAGTTCCCCGACTAGCGATTACAATGAGCAGTTCTTC; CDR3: CASSSPTSDYNEQFF
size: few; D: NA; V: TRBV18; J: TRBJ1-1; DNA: TGTGCCAGCTCCACGGGGGGCCGGACTGAAGCTTTCTTT; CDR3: CASSTGGRTEAFF
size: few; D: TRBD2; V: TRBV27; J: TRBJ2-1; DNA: TGTGCCAGTACAGCTGGGACTAGCGGGAGTTCCTACAATGAGCAGTTCTTC; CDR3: CASTAGTSGSSYNEQFF
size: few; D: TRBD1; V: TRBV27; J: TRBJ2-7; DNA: TGTGCCAGCATCGGGACAGTCTCCTACGAGCAGTACTTC; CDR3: CASIGTVSYEQYF
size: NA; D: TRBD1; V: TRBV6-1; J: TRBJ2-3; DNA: TGTGCCAGCAGAAACCCGGGACAGGGGCCCTCAGATACGCAGTATTTT; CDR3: CASRNPGQGPSDTQYF
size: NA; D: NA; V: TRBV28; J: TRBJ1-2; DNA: TGTGCCAGCAGTTTCCCGCTTGGCGGCCAGGGATATGGCTACACCTTC; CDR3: CASSFPLGGQGYGYTF
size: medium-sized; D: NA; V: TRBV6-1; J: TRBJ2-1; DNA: TGTGCCAGCAGGGCTCAGCTGTTGGGGTACAATGAGCAGTTCTTC; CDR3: CASRAQLLGYNEQFF
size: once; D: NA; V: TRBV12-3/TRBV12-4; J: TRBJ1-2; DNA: TGTGCCAGCAGTGCGGACAGCCGATTTTATGGCTACACCTTC; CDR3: CASSADSRFYGYTF
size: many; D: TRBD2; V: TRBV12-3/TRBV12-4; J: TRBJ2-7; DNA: TGTGCCAGCAGCCGGGGACTAGCGGGAGAAGGGTACGAGCAGTACTTC; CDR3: CASSRGLAGEGYEQYF
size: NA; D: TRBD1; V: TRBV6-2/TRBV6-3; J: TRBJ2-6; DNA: TGTGCCAGCAGTTCGTCAGGGGGCTCTGGGGCCAACGTCCTGACTTTC; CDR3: CASSSSGGSGANVLTF
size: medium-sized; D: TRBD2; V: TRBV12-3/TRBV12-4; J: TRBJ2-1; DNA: TGTGCCATAGGCGGGGGACCCTACAATGAGCAGTTCTTC; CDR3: CAIGGGPYNEQFF
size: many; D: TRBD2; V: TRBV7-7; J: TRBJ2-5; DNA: TGTGCCAGCAATACCGGGACTAGTAGGTGGGAGACCCAGTACTTC; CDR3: CASNTGTSRWETQYF
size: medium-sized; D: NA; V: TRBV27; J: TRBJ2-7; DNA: TGTGCCAGCAGTTCCCTTAGAGCCTCCTACGAGCAGTACTTC; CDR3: CASSSLRASYEQYF